This TCR beta chain was identified during a study of T cell changes during pregnancy in multiple sclerosis. This CDR3 is built from 16 residues. V dropped 4 bases and J dropped 0 bases, with 13 bases sitting between them. The germline CDR1 and CDR2 sequences are SGHTS and YDEGEE. Method: immunoSEQ multiplex PCR; TCRdb's copy keeps in-frame clones and lacks some. The data contain roughly 67,000 clones, 90% to 95% of them singletons. The material was peripheral blood, obtained in the second trimester of pregnancy. This clonotype was sampled from a female donor with multiple sclerosis, enrolled in a pregnancy study. The chain joins TRBV5-8 to TRBJ1-4; D may be TRBD1 (5 bases). The CDR3 coding sequence is TGTGCCAGCAGCCCCGGTGGGGCCTCAACTAATGAAAAACTGTTTTTT. Protein product: CASSPGGASTNEKLFF.